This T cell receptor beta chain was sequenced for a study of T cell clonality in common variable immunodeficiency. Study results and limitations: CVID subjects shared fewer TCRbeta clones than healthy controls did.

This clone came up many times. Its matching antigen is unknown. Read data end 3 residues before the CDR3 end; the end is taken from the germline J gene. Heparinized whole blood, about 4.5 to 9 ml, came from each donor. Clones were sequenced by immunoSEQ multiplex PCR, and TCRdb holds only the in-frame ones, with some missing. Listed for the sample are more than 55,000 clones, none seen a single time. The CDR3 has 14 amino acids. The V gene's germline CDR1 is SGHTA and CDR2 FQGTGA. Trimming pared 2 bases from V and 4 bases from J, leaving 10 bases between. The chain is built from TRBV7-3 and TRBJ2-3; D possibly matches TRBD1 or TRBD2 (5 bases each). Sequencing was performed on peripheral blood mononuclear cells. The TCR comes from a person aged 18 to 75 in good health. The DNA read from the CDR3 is TGTGCCAGCAGCTTAGGGAGACAGTCAGATACG. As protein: CASSLGRQSDT. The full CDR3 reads CASSLGRQSDTQYF.